A single sample is the source of the 11 T cell receptor beta chains below, sequenced in a study of blood T cell repertoires in COVID-19. Sequencing used immunoSEQ multiplex PCR; TCRdb keeps in-frame clones, though not all of them. Of 75,000 to 100,000 clones in the sample, around 75% were seen once. The sample taken for sequencing was peripheral blood. The receptors were gathered from a man aged 65-85 years with acute or convalescent COVID-19.

This chain connects TRBV29-1 to TRBJ1-2; D is unresolved. The CDR3 length is 13 residues. Germline values: CDR1 SQVTM, CDR2 ANQGSEA. V was cut by 5 bases and J by 3 bases, with 13 bases left in between. CDR3 in DNA: TGCAGCGTTAAGGTGGGCCCATACTATGGCTACACCTTC. Translating it yields CSVKVGPYYGYTF.

V usage is TRBV27 and J usage is TRBJ2-5; 8 bases match TRBD2. The germline gives CDR1 MNHEY, CDR2 SMNVEV (reference sequence). The CDR3 runs 14 residues. The trim removed 8 bases at V and 2 bases at J, leaving 7 bases unmatched. CDR3 sequence: CASAPRGGQETQYF. CDR3 coding DNA: TGTGCCAGCGCCCCCCGCGGGGGGCAAGAGACCCAGTACTTC.

This sequence joins TRBV28 and TRBJ2-1; weak D call: TRBD1 (5 bases). Trimming shortened V by 4 bases and J by 6 bases, and 13 bases separated the two germline ends. CDR3 length equals 14 residues. Germline lookup yields CDR1 MDHEN and CDR2 SYDVKM. CDR3 sequence reads: CASSSPGLANEQFF. CDR3 DNA: TGTGCCAGCAGTTCCCCAGGGCTCGCCAATGAGCAGTTCTTC.

The V call is TRBV19, the J call TRBJ2-7, with D perhaps TRBD1 (6 bases). Deletions cut 9 bases from V and 3 bases from J, with 12 bases between. Germline V gene lookup returns CDR1 LNHDA and CDR2 SQIVND (reference sequence). The CDR3 totals 12 residues. DNA of the CDR3: TGTGCCAGCAGCGAGGGGGACTACGAGCAGTACTTC. Translating it yields CASSEGDYEQYF.

The chain recombines TRBV9 with TRBJ2-6; D not certain. The CDR3 extends over 15 amino acids. V was pared by 0 bases and J by 4 bases, with 8 bases between. Germline V CDR1 and CDR2: SGDLS, YYNGEE. CDR3 nucleotides: TGTGCCAGCAGCGTAGCGGGTTCCGGGGCCAACGTCCTGACTTTC. It specifies CASSVAGSGANVLTF.

This chain connects TRBV20-1 to TRBJ1-2, with no clear D. Germline-derived CDR1 and CDR2 are DFQATT and SNEGSKA (reference sequence). V dropped 3 bases and J dropped 4 bases, with 12 bases sitting between them. The CDR3 length is 13 residues. CDR3: CSASRGSPYGYTF. The CDR3 nucleotides are TGCAGTGCTAGTAGAGGGTCCCCCTATGGCTACACCTTC.

The chain employs TRBV9 and TRBJ1-2, with D possibly matching TRBD1 (6 bases). Trimming left V 7 bases short and J 0 bases short, with 16 bases between. Germline CDR1 SGDLS, CDR2 YYNGEE. The CDR3 consists of 15 residues. CDR3 in amino acids: CASGRTGHPNYGYTF. CDR3 sequence (DNA): TGTGCCAGCGGCCGAACGGGACACCCTAACTATGGCTACACCTTC. The full variable domain, with the rest looked up from reference TRBV9 and TRBJ1-2, is DSGVTQTPKHLITATGQRVTLRCSPRSGDLSVYWYQQSLDQGLQFLIQYYNGEERAKGNILERFSAQQFPDLHSELNLSSLELGDSALYFCASGRTGHPNYGYTFGSGTRLTVV.

This clone was seen only once. The rearrangement joins TRBV5-1 to TRBJ2-5; 8 nucleotides agree with TRBD2. This CDR3 has 13 residues. Germline CDR1 and CDR2: SGHRS and YFSETQ. The V and J ends lost 4 bases and 3 bases, in that order; junction bases with no gene match: 2. The CDR3 DNA sequence: TGCGCCAGCAGCCCCGGGAGGGAAGAGACCCAGTACTTC. Translation: CASSPGREETQYF.

The rearrangement uses TRBV5-1 and TRBJ1-3, with no clear D. The CDR3 length is 16 residues. CDR1 is SGHRS and CDR2 is YFSETQ in the germline V gene. Trimming stripped 0 bases from V and 0 bases from J, with 10 bases between. CDR3 sequence reads: CASSLGGIASGNTIYF. The CDR3 DNA reads as TGCGCCAGCAGCTTGGGAGGAATCGCCTCTGGAAACACCATATATTTT.

The genes are TRBV7-2 and TRBJ2-7; possibly TRBD1 for D (5 bases). Germline CDR1 reads SGHTA; CDR2 reads FQGNSA. V lost 5 bases to trimming and J lost 0 bases, with 11 bases between them. This CDR3 contains 14 residues. The CDR3 here is CASSTTASSYEQYF. CDR3 DNA: TGTGCCAGCAGCACGACAGCTAGCTCCTACGAGCAGTACTTC. Full variable domain (missing parts from reference TRBV7-2 and TRBJ2-7): GAGVSQSPSNKVTEKGKDVELRCDPISGHTALYWYRQSLGQGLEFLIYFQGNSAPDKSGLPSDRFSAERTGGSVSTLTIQRTQQEDSAVYLCASSTTASSYEQYFGPGTRLTVT.

The V call is TRBV12-3 or TRBV12-4, the J call TRBJ1-2; D possibly corresponds to TRBD1 (5 bases). V was trimmed by 2 bases and J by 4 bases, leaving 8 bases between them. CDR3 length: 13 amino acids. This CDR3 reads CASSLQGFYGYTF. The CDR3 DNA is TGTGCCAGCAGTTTACAGGGCTTCTATGGCTACACCTTC.